The 29 T cell receptor beta chains reported below all come from one sample, sequenced in a study of T cell clonality in common variable immunodeficiency. The data were produced by immunoSEQ multiplex PCR, yet TCRdb's version contains in-frame clones alone and is incomplete. The sample contains tens of thousands of clones, none occurring once; 1.5% to 2% lies in the top ten. Sequencing used peripheral blood mononuclear cells. The receptor source for this set is a person between 18 and 75 years old in good health.

In this sample, this clone turned up many times. The sequenced fragment ends 3 residues before the CDR3 boundary, so the rest is inferred from the germline J gene. This chain joins TRBV15 and TRBJ1-2, with 11 bases lining up with TRBD1. The V gene end was trimmed by 0 bases and the J gene end by 7 bases; junction bases not matched to a gene: 7. Germline V lookup: CDR1 LNHNV, CDR2 YYDKDF (reference sequence). This CDR3 is 16 amino acids long. The CDR3 reads CATSRDKGQGELGYTF. The sequenced CDR3 bases are TGTGCCACCAGCAGAGATAAGGGACAGGGGGAACTTGGC.

This clone came up many times. CDR3 DNA (partial): TGCAGTGCTAGGCCAGGAGGCACAGATACG. Its protein product is CSARPGGTDT. The whole CDR3 is CSARPGGTDTQYF. The chain has TRBV20-1 and TRBJ2-3; D unclear. The read terminates 3 residues before the CDR3 end, so the remaining end is supplied by the germline J gene. From germline, CDR1 is DFQATT and CDR2 SNEGSKA (reference sequence). The CDR3 sequence is 13 residues long. Trimming took off 3 bases at V and 1 base at J, with 8 bases between the two ends.

In its sample, this clone was seen many times. The read ends 3 residues shy of where the CDR3 ends; the end is completed using the germline J gene. The chain combines TRBV30 with TRBJ1-5; 8 nucleotides match TRBD1. The V segment lost 3 bases and the J segment 3 bases; nucleotides outside the gene matches: 7. Germline CDR1 and CDR2: GTSNPN and SVGIG (reference sequence). The CDR3 extends over 15 amino acids. The part of the CDR3 DNA that was read is TGTGCCTGGAGATCCGGGACAGGTTACAATCAGCCC. This gives the protein CAWRSGTGYNQP. The full CDR3 protein is CAWRSGTGYNQPQHF.

This clone was observed many times. The read stops 3 residues short of the end of the CDR3; the missing end is completed from the germline J gene. The rearrangement links TRBV7-3 to TRBJ2-1; 11 nucleotides match TRBD2. Germline CDR1 is SGHTA and CDR2 is FQGTGA. The CDR3 totals 16 residues. The trim removed 5 bases at V and 1 base at J, leaving 4 bases unmatched. Incomplete CDR3 DNA: TGTGCCAGCAGCCCCTCTAGCGGGGGGTCCTACAATGAG. Translation: CASSPSSGGSYNE. The full CDR3 reads CASSPSSGGSYNEQFF.

At least ten counts were recorded for this clone. The read ends 3 residues shy of where the CDR3 ends; the end is completed using the germline J gene. This rearrangement joins TRBV14 to TRBJ2-1, with 7 bases matching TRBD1. CDR1 SGHDN and CDR2 FVKESK come from the germline V gene. CDR3 size: 15 residues. V trimming: 2 bases; J trimming: 4 bases; junction bases outside the gene matches: 5. The part of the CDR3 DNA that was read is TGTGCCAGCAGCCAATGGACAGGCGGATACAATGAG. Protein sequence: CASSQWTGGYNE. The whole CDR3 protein is CASSQWTGGYNEQFF.

This clone came up many times. The sequence runs out 3 residues before the end of the CDR3; the remainder is reconstructed from the germline J gene. This rearrangement joins TRBV5-6 to TRBJ1-1, with D tentatively TRBD1 (6 bases). The CDR3 has 15 amino acids. Germline values: CDR1 SGHDT, CDR2 YYEEEE. The V end was cut by 2 bases, the J end by 5 bases, with 16 bases between. The CDR3 sequence: CASSLQGRVVTEAFF. The CDR3 bases that were read are TGTGCCAGCAGCTTACAGGGAAGGGTAGTAACTGAA.

This clone was seen at least ten times. The sequenced fragment ends 3 residues before the CDR3 boundary, so the rest is inferred from the germline J gene. The genes are TRBV19 and TRBJ2-6, with TRBD1 as a possible D gene (6 bases). With 7 bases removed from V and 0 bases from J, the gap between germline ends came to 10 bases. Germline values: CDR1 LNHDA, CDR2 SQIVND (reference sequence). The CDR3 is 15 amino acids. The chain's CDR3 is CASTRRGSGANVLTF. CDR3 bases read: TGTGCCAGTACCCGCAGGGGCTCTGGGGCCAACGTC. The whole variable domain, remainder taken from reference TRBV19 and TRBJ2-6, is DGGITQSPKYLFRKEGQNVTLSCEQNLNHDAMYWYRQDPGQGLRLIYYSQIVNDFQKGDIAEGYSVSREKKESFPLTVTSAQKNPTAFYLCASTRRGSGANVLTFGAGSRLTVL.

This clone was seen ten or more times. The CDR3 end is not reached by the read, which stops 3 residues before it; the germline J gene fills it in. The chain uses TRBV19 and TRBJ2-3, with TRBD1 as a possible D gene (5 bases). V was pared by 3 bases and J by 0 bases, with 13 bases between. The germline V gene encodes CDR1 LNHDA and CDR2 SQIVND (reference sequence). The CDR3 totals 16 residues. The CDR3 DNA, read in part, is TGTGCCAGTAGTATGTGGGGCGAGCCAAGCACAGATACG. Protein sequence: CASSMWGEPSTDT. The CDR3 in its entirety is CASSMWGEPSTDTQYF.

This clone was counted many times. The read comes to an end 3 residues before the CDR3 does, leaving the germline J gene to fill in the end. The chain uses TRBV9 and TRBJ2-3, with D perhaps TRBD1 (6 bases). Trimming took off 1 base at V and 3 bases at J, with 12 bases between the two ends. The germline V gene has CDR1 SGDLS and CDR2 YYNGEE. The CDR3 totals 15 residues. The DNA read from the CDR3 is TGTGCCAGCAGCGTATCACAGGGTTTGACAGATACG. It codes for CASSVSQGLTDT. The full CDR3 reads CASSVSQGLTDTQYF. Full variable domain (rest looked up from reference TRBV9 and TRBJ2-3): DSGVTQTPKHLITATGQRVTLRCSPRSGDLSVYWYQQSLDQGLQFLIQYYNGEERAKGNILERFSAQQFPDLHSELNLSSLELGDSALYFCASSVSQGLTDTQYFGPGTRLTVL.

This clone came up many times. The DNA ends 3 residues before the CDR3 does, and the rest of the CDR3 is filled in from the germline J gene. The J gene is TRBJ1-1, the V gene TRBV12-3 or TRBV12-4, with 10 bases matching TRBD1. V dropped 5 bases and J dropped 3; count of bases not matched to a gene: 6. There are 15 residues in the CDR3. CDR3: CASSPRTGGYTEAFF. Incomplete CDR3 DNA: TGTGCCAGCAGTCCGAGGACAGGGGGTTACACTGAA.

In its sample, this clone was seen many times. The read stops 3 residues short of the end of the CDR3; the missing end is completed from the germline J gene. J is TRBJ2-3 and V is TRBV18; D unresolved. V lost 2 bases to trimming and J lost 2 bases, with 11 bases between them. The CDR3 is made up of 15 amino acids. Per germline, CDR1 KGHSH and CDR2 LQKENI. CDR3 sequence: CASSPDTVITDTQYF. The sequenced part of the CDR3 DNA is TGTGCCAGCTCACCAGACACGGTAATCACAGATACG.

The sample holds many counts of this clone. The read ends 3 residues before the CDR3 terminus; that terminus is restored from the germline J gene. The genes are TRBV11-2 and TRBJ2-3; 10 positions match TRBD2. CDR3 length: 15 residues. V dropped 4 bases and J dropped 7; count of bases not matched to a gene: 8. Germline V lookup: CDR1 SGHAT, CDR2 FQNNGV. The CDR3 bases that were read are TGTGCCAGCAGCTCTTGGACTAGCGGAAAACATACG. Residues: CASSSWTSGKHT. The whole CDR3 reads CASSSWTSGKHTQYF.

The table lists this clone with many counts. CDR3 residues: CAWTDGTGGYEQYF. The covered CDR3 bases are TGTGCCTGGACAGATGGGACAGGCGGATACGAG. The chain is built from TRBV30 and TRBJ2-7, with 8 nucleotides matching TRBD1. The read ends 3 residues before the CDR3 terminus; that terminus is restored from the germline J gene. The V gene's germline CDR1 is GTSNPN and CDR2 SVGIG (reference sequence). The CDR3 spans 14 residues. V shed 4 bases and J 4 bases; nucleotides not matched to a gene: 9.

This clone was counted at least ten times. The CDR3 extends 3 residues past the end of the read, so its final part is completed from the germline J gene. The rearrangement joins TRBV20-1 to TRBJ2-3, with D possibly called TRBD1 or TRBD2 (5 bases each). Germline V gene sequence: CDR1 DFQATT, CDR2 SNEGSKA (reference sequence). The germline V and J ends were trimmed by 6 bases and 8 bases, with 21 bases remaining between them. The CDR3 runs to 14 residues. CDR3 sequence: CSARGSGDLATQYF. Partial CDR3 DNA: TGCAGTGCGAGGGGTTCCGGCGACTTGGCTACG.

In the case of this clone: Read coverage stops 3 residues before the CDR3 terminus; the germline J gene supplies the remainder. The chain combines TRBV6-1 with TRBJ2-7, with 12 bases matching TRBD2. CDR1 is MNHNS, CDR2 SASEGT, per germline. This CDR3 contains 15 residues. The V gene end was trimmed by 4 bases and the J gene end by 1 base; junction bases not matched to a gene: 2. The CDR3 spells CASSGLAGGSYEQYF. Partial CDR3 DNA: TGTGCCAGCAGTGGTCTAGCGGGGGGGTCCTACGAG.

This clone has a count of ten or more. The read ends 3 residues shy of where the CDR3 ends; the end is completed using the germline J gene. The chain uses TRBV19 and TRBJ2-2; 10 bases align to TRBD1. V lost 3 bases, J lost 1 base, and 11 bases stayed unmatched. Germline CDR1 reads LNHDA; CDR2 reads SQIVND (reference sequence). The CDR3 spans 19 residues. CDR3 DNA, as far as it was read: TGTGCCAGTAGTATCCCTCGACAGGGGGCTGGTGTGAACACCGGGGAG. As protein: CASSIPRQGAGVNTGE. The whole CDR3 protein reads CASSIPRQGAGVNTGELFF. Together with reference TRBV19 and TRBJ2-2, the CDR3 gives the full variable domain: DGGITQSPKYLFRKEGQNVTLSCEQNLNHDAMYWYRQDPGQGLRLIYYSQIVNDFQKGDIAEGYSVSREKKESFPLTVTSAQKNPTAFYLCASSIPRQGAGVNTGELFFGEGSRLTVL.

This clone was counted at least ten times. Read coverage stops 3 residues before the CDR3 terminus; the germline J gene supplies the remainder. V and J are TRBV2 and TRBJ2-1, with TRBD1 matching over 9 bases. Germline V CDR1 and CDR2: SNHLY, FYNNEI. CDR3 size: 14 residues. Unmatched junction bases numbered 6, after V lost 7 bases and J lost 5 bases. Incomplete CDR3 DNA: TGTGCCAGCACCGAGGGGGACAGGGACAATGAG. Protein product: CASTEGDRDNE. The full CDR3 sequence reads CASTEGDRDNEQFF.

This clone appeared many times. The read is 3 residues too short to cover the CDR3 end, so that end is filled in from the germline J gene. The chain couples TRBV7-8 to TRBJ1-1; TRBD1 matches 7 bases. CDR3 length equals 15 residues. Germline CDR1 reads SGHVS; CDR2 reads FQNEAQ. After removal of 4 bases from V and 0 bases from J, the junction contained 5 bases not matched to a gene. CDR3 bases read: TGTGCCAGCAGCTGGGACAGACTGATGAACACTGAA. Amino acids: CASSWDRLMNTE. The whole CDR3 region reads CASSWDRLMNTEAFF.

This clone was found many times. Read data end 3 residues before the CDR3 end; the end is taken from the germline J gene. The V call is TRBV5-1, the J call TRBJ1-2; no definite D call. This CDR3 spans 14 amino acids. V was pared by 1 base and J by 0 bases, with 7 bases between. The germline V gene has CDR1 SGHRS and CDR2 YFSETQ. CDR3 amino acids: CASSLSVANYGYTF. Incomplete CDR3 DNA: TGCGCCAGCAGCTTGAGCGTAGCTAACTATGGC.

In this sample, this clone turned up a few times. Read coverage stops 3 residues before the CDR3 terminus; the germline J gene supplies the remainder. The chain is built from TRBV5-6 and TRBJ2-2, with unresolved D. Germline-derived CDR1 and CDR2 are SGHDT and YYEEEE. The CDR3 loop spans 14 amino acids. CDR3: CASSFGSTNEKLFF. CDR3 DNA, as far as it was read: TGTGCCAGCAGCTTCGGGTCAACTAATGAAAAG.

This clone has more than one count but fewer than ten. The CDR3 goes on 3 residues after the read ends, and that part is filled in from the germline J gene. J is TRBJ2-7 and V is TRBV5-1; D not resolved. Trimming removed 0 bases from V and 6 bases from J, with 7 bases in between. This CDR3 spans 12 amino acids. Germline V gene lookup returns CDR1 SGHRS and CDR2 YFSETQ. The sequenced part of the CDR3 DNA is TGCGCCAGCAGCTTGGGAGCAGGCGAG. It translates to CASSLGAGE. The whole CDR3 protein is CASSLGAGEQYF.

This clone was seen at least ten times. The read falls 3 residues short of the CDR3 end, and the missing part is taken from the germline J gene. The genes are TRBV7-2 and TRBJ2-1; perhaps TRBD2 as D (6 bases). The CDR3 covers 15 residues. Germline values: CDR1 SGHTA, CDR2 FQGNSA. Trimming took 4 bases from V and 6 from J, leaving 16 bases between them. The covered CDR3 bases are TGTGCCAGCAGCTCGAGGGACTCACTACGCAATGAG. It yields the protein CASSSRDSLRNE. Given in full, the CDR3 is CASSSRDSLRNEQFF.

This clone was recorded a few times. The CDR3 end is not reached by the read, which stops 3 residues before it; the germline J gene fills it in. The chain has TRBV2 and TRBJ2-7; 12 nucleotides agree with TRBD2. The CDR3 length is 16 residues. With V trimmed by 4 bases and J by 1 base, 5 bases remained unmatched. CDR1 is SNHLY and CDR2 is FYNNEI in the germline V gene. Partial CDR3 DNA: TGTGCCAGCAGTGCCCCTACTAGCGGGAGGTCCTACGAG. Protein product: CASSAPTSGRSYE. The CDR3, in full, reads CASSAPTSGRSYEQYF. Variable domain in full (rest from reference TRBV2 and TRBJ2-7): EPEVTQTPSHQVTQMGQEVILRCVPISNHLYFYWYRQILGQKVEFLVSFYNNEISEKSEIFDDQFSVERPDGSNFTLKIRSTKLEDSAMYFCASSAPTSGRSYEQYFGPGTRLTVT.

Only a few counts were recorded for this clone. The read halts 3 residues ahead of the CDR3 end, with the missing end drawn from the germline J gene. The chain is built from TRBV7-2 and TRBJ2-3; possible D gene TRBD2, 5 bases. V shed 6 bases and J shed 0 bases, with 7 bases lying between them. This CDR3 is 13 amino acids long. Germline CDR1 reads SGHTA; CDR2 reads FQGNSA. CDR3 DNA, as far as it was read: TGTGCCAGCAGGAGCGGAAGCACAGATACG. Amino acid sequence: CASRSGSTDT. The full CDR3 sequence reads CASRSGSTDTQYF. Combining the CDR3 with reference TRBV7-2 and TRBJ2-3 gives the whole variable domain GAGVSQSPSNKVTEKGKDVELRCDPISGHTALYWYRQSLGQGLEFLIYFQGNSAPDKSGLPSDRFSAERTGGSVSTLTIQRTQQEDSAVYLCASRSGSTDTQYFGPGTRLTVL.

This clone was detected many times. The CDR3 is cut off 3 residues early in the read; its end comes from the germline J gene. V usage is TRBV30 and J usage is TRBJ2-7, with TRBD1 identical over 7 bases. The CDR3 runs 15 residues. V lost 0 bases, J lost 0 bases, and 5 bases stayed unmatched. Germline loops: CDR1 GTSNPN, CDR2 SVGIG (reference sequence). CDR3 bases read: TGTGCCTGGAGTGTACAGTCAGGGGGCTCCTACGAG. This sequence encodes CAWSVQSGGSYE. The entire CDR3 protein reads CAWSVQSGGSYEQYF.

This clone was picked up many times. The read terminates 3 residues ahead of where the CDR3 ends, so the germline J gene completes it. The chain couples TRBV20-1 to TRBJ2-1; 10 bases match TRBD2. Per germline, CDR1 DFQATT and CDR2 SNEGSKA (reference sequence). V shed 0 bases, J shed 2 bases, and the junction held 4 bases outside the gene matches. There are 16 residues in the CDR3. The sequenced CDR3 bases are TGCAGTGCTAGAGATGAAGCGGGGGGGCCCTACAATGAG. This translates into CSARDEAGGPYNE. The CDR3 reads in full as CSARDEAGGPYNEQFF.

This clone was picked up many times. Coverage ceases 3 residues before the CDR3 finishes, and the germline J gene fills in the end. V and J are TRBV5-1 and TRBJ2-7, with a weak D call TRBD1 (6 bases). The germline V gene has CDR1 SGHRS and CDR2 YFSETQ. V lost 0 bases and J lost 2, with 9 bases in between. CDR3 length: 14 residues. The sequenced part of the CDR3 DNA is TGCGCCAGCAGCTTGGCGCCAGGGGCCTACGAG. It specifies CASSLAPGAYE. The entire CDR3 protein reads CASSLAPGAYEQYF.

In its sample, this clone was seen many times. The CDR3 reads CASKKGEGLAVNEQFF. CDR3 bases read: TGTGCCAGTAAAAAGGGGGAGGGACTAGCGGTCAATGAG. The rearrangement joins TRBV19 to TRBJ2-1, with 11 positions matching TRBD2. The CDR3 end falls 3 residues outside the read, so it is completed with the germline J gene. After removal of 7 bases from V and 6 bases from J, the junction contained 11 bases not matched to a gene. The CDR3 spans 16 residues. The germline CDR1 and CDR2 sequences are LNHDA and SQIVND (reference sequence).

The sample holds many counts of this clone. The read falls 3 residues short of the CDR3 end, and the missing part is taken from the germline J gene. V and J are TRBV12-3 or TRBV12-4 and TRBJ2-1; D is unclear. Trimming took 5 bases from V and 7 from J, leaving 6 bases between them. CDR3 size: 11 residues. The CDR3 is CASSLGNEQFF. The CDR3 DNA, read in part, is TGTGCCAGCAGTCTCGGGAATGAG.